This TCR beta chain was recorded in a study of T cells after yellow fever vaccination. Study information: Low-cell-number fractions underwent preparation using SMART-Seq v4 Ultra Low Input.

MiXCR, applied by TCRdb to the 5' RACE reads, yields one record per CDR3 protein. The repertoire consists of hundreds of thousands of distinct CDR3 sequences, with roughly 8.7% occurring once and the leading ten covering about a sixth. This CDR3 spans 14 amino acids. The trim removed 6 bases at V and 2 bases at J, leaving 6 bases unmatched. Whole-study results and caveats: When the response was secondary, it was weaker but reached its peak faster, day 5 versus 15.

There are a few counts of this clonotype. Antigen: not known. This clonotype was obtained from a man younger than 35 who received the YFV17D yellow fever vaccine. The sample in question was PBMCs, obtained on the day of the first yellow fever vaccination. This chain joins TRBV12-3 or TRBV12-4 and TRBJ2-7; 8 bases are a match to TRBD1. The CDR3 coding sequence is TGTGCCAGCAGACGCGGGACAGGAGCCTACGAGCAGTACTTC. This codes for CASRRGTGAYEQYF.